A single sample is the source of the 22 T cell receptor beta chains below, sequenced in a study of shared clonotypes between healthy human individuals. Clones were sequenced by immunoSEQ multiplex PCR, and TCRdb holds only the in-frame ones, with some missing. The sample shows 2 million to 3 million clones, approximately 92% of them seen only once. The sequenced sample was naive CD4+ T cells sorted from blood. Subset: CD45RA+ positively selected. These receptors were obtained from a man younger than 35 in good health.

The V and J genes are TRBV19 and TRBJ2-7; D gene ambiguous. CDR1 and CDR2 from the germline V gene are LNHDA and SQIVND (reference sequence). V lost 1 base and J 2 bases, leaving 15 bases between the germline ends. CDR3 length equals 16 residues. CDR3 bases: TGTGCCAGTAGTATAGGTAAGCGACAAGGACCCTACGAGCAGTACTTC. Protein: CASSIGKRQGPYEQYF.

CDR3 sequence: CASSPPSQSNEQFF. DNA of the CDR3: TGTGCCAGCTCACCCCCCTCCCAGAGCAATGAGCAGTTCTTC. The V gene is TRBV18, the J gene TRBJ2-1, with no clear D. With 3 bases removed from V and 6 bases from J, the gap between germline ends came to 12 bases. The CDR3 covers 14 residues. Germline lookup yields CDR1 KGHSH and CDR2 LQKENI.

The chain combines TRBV29-1 with TRBJ2-3; D not resolved. This CDR3 is 12 amino acids long. Germline V gene sequence: CDR1 SQVTM, CDR2 ANQGSEA. With 6 bases removed from V and 3 bases from J, the gap between germline ends came to 10 bases. The CDR3 nucleotides read TGCAGCGTCCTTCTAGGGACAGATACGCAGTATTTT. It translates to CSVLLGTDTQYF.

In its sample, this clone was seen once. The V call is TRBV5-1, the J call TRBJ2-7; 7 bases match TRBD2. Trimming at V came to 4 bases and at J to 3 bases, leaving 16 bases not matched to a gene. CDR1 is SGHRS, CDR2 YFSETQ, per germline. The CDR3 runs to 17 residues. CDR3 sequence (DNA): TGCGCCAGCAGCCTTGGCTTCAAAGCGGGGCCGGGCTACGAGCAGTACTTC. Translated, it gives CASSLGFKAGPGYEQYF. Full variable domain (outside the CDR3, taken from reference TRBV5-1 and TRBJ2-7): KAGVTQTPRYLIKTRGQQVTLSCSPISGHRSVSWYQQTPGQGLQFLFEYFSETQRNKGNFPGRFSGRQFSNSRSEMNVSTLELGDSALYLCASSLGFKAGPGYEQYFGPGTRLTVT.

This rearrangement joins TRBV19 to TRBJ2-5, with 8 nucleotides matching TRBD2. This CDR3 is built from 14 residues. Per the germline V gene, CDR1 is LNHDA and CDR2 is SQIVND (reference sequence). J lost 5 bases, V lost 4 bases, and 6 bases had no gene match. The CDR3 region has the DNA TGTGCCAGTAGTAGTTTAGCGGGGACGGAGACCCAGTACTTC. This gives the protein CASSSLAGTETQYF.

The V gene is TRBV5-5, the J gene TRBJ1-1; D is unresolved. The CDR3 length is 13 residues. Germline V gene sequence: CDR1 SGHKS, CDR2 YYEKEE (reference sequence). The V and J ends lost 1 base and 0 bases respectively, with 4 bases between them. CDR3 in amino acids: CASSLQMNTEAFF. The CDR3 DNA sequence: TGTGCCAGCAGCTTGCAAATGAACACTGAAGCTTTCTTT.

This clone was picked up one time. The rearrangement links TRBV7-9 to TRBJ2-5; TRBD2 might be the D (6 bases). This CDR3 has 13 residues. V shed 7 bases and J shed 2 bases, with 11 bases lying between them. Germline V gives CDR1 SEHNR, CDR2 FQNEAQ (reference sequence). The CDR3 DNA sequence: TGTGCCAGCAACATAGCGGTGCAAGAGACCCAGTACTTC. This translates into CASNIAVQETQYF. Full variable domain (remainder filled in from reference TRBV7-9 and TRBJ2-5): DTGVSQNPRHKITKRGQNVTFRCDPISEHNRLYWYRQTLGQGPEFLTYFQNEAQLEKSRLLSDRFSAERPKGSFSTLEIQRTEQGDSAMYLCASNIAVQETQYFGPGTRLLVL.

With respect to this clone: This sample includes further DNA sequences coding for the same CDR3. This sequence joins TRBV30 and TRBJ2-7; D not resolved. The V gene's germline CDR1 is GTSNPN and CDR2 SVGIG (reference sequence). This CDR3 is built from 11 residues. Trimming shortened V by 2 bases and J by 2 bases, and 4 bases separated the two germline ends. Written as DNA, the CDR3 is TGTGCCTGGAGTTCTGCCTACGAGCAGTACTTC. It translates to CAWSSAYEQYF.

The CDR3 loop is CASSTGQLVQETQYF. In nucleotides, the CDR3 is TGTGCCAGTAGTACGGGACAACTAGTTCAAGAGACCCAGTACTTC. This chain uses TRBV19 with TRBJ2-5; D is possibly TRBD1 (6 bases). CDR1 and CDR2 (germline): LNHDA, SQIVND (reference sequence). The CDR3 is 15 amino acids. Trimming took 4 bases from V and 2 from J, leaving 14 bases between them.

The V call is TRBV10-3, the J call TRBJ2-7, with 9 bases aligning to TRBD1. This CDR3 region has 12 residues. In germline, CDR1 is ENHRY, CDR2 SYGVKD. Trimming took 9 bases from V and 3 from J; bases not matched to a gene: 3. CDR3 residues: CAMGQGFYEQYF. CDR3 nucleotide sequence: TGTGCCATGGGACAGGGTTTCTACGAGCAGTACTTC.

This chain joins TRBV6-6 and TRBJ1-5, with D possibly matching TRBD1 (5 bases). CDR3 length: 15 residues. Looked up from germline, CDR1 is MNHNY and CDR2 is SVGAGI (reference sequence). Trimming pared 7 bases from V and 3 bases from J, leaving 16 bases between. CDR3 protein: CASTPGDRDNQPQHF. In DNA form, the CDR3 reads TGTGCCAGCACCCCCGGCGACAGAGACAATCAGCCCCAGCATTTT.

The rearrangement joins TRBV25-1 to TRBJ2-2; D is uncertain. Germline V gene data show CDR1 as MGHDK and CDR2 as SYGVNS. Between the trimmed V and J ends, which lost 8 bases and 6 bases, there was a span of 16 bases. The CDR3 has 14 amino acids. The CDR3 DNA sequence: TGTGCCAGCTCGGGCCGGAGACATCCCGGGGAGCTGTTTTTT. Its translation: CASSGRRHPGELFF.

This clone was picked up one time. CDR3 loop: CATSRALSGDYEQYF. The CDR3 DNA reads TGTGCCACCAGCAGAGCTTTGTCCGGGGACTACGAGCAGTACTTC. This rearrangement joins TRBV15 to TRBJ2-7, with a weak D call TRBD2 (5 bases). Trimming shortened V by 1 base and J by 3 bases, and 13 bases separated the two germline ends. In germline, CDR1 is LNHNV, CDR2 YYDKDF (reference sequence). CDR3 length: 15 amino acids.

The chain is built from TRBV11-1 and TRBJ1-4; possibly TRBD1 for D (6 bases). The V gene's germline CDR1 is SGHAT and CDR2 FQDESV (reference sequence). The germline V and J ends were trimmed by 3 bases and 2 bases, with 13 bases remaining between them. The CDR3 extends over 16 amino acids. This CDR3 is CASSFATGSTNEKLFF. The CDR3 bases are TGTGCCAGCAGCTTCGCAACAGGGAGCACTAATGAAAAACTGTTTTTT. The whole variable domain, remainder taken from reference TRBV11-1 and TRBJ1-4, is EAEVAQSPRYKITEKSQAVAFWCDPISGHATLYWYRQILGQGPELLVQFQDESVVDDSQLPKDRFSAERLKGVDSTLKIQPAELGDSAMYLCASSFATGSTNEKLFFGSGTQLSVL.

The rearrangement joins TRBV30 to TRBJ1-2; D remains ambiguous. Per germline, CDR1 GTSNPN and CDR2 SVGIG (reference sequence). The CDR3 spans 14 residues. V was clipped by 0 bases and J by 0 bases, with 8 bases between them. The CDR3 protein is CAWSVAASNYGYTF. Written as DNA, the CDR3 is TGTGCCTGGAGTGTAGCTGCGTCTAACTATGGCTACACCTTC. The variable domain in full, with the rest retrieved from reference TRBV30 and TRBJ1-2, is SQTIHQWPATLVQPVGSPLSLECTVEGTSNPNLYWYRQAAGRGLQLLFYSVGIGQISSEVPQNLSASRPQDRQFILSSKKLLLSDSGFYLCAWSVAASNYGYTFGSGTRLTVV.

This clone was seen once. The chain carries TRBV7-2 and TRBJ1-5, with 8 bases identical to TRBD1. V gave up 3 bases and J gave up 0 bases; unmatched junction bases: 7. The CDR3 is 17 amino acids. Germline-derived CDR1 and CDR2 are SGHTA and FQGNSA. In DNA, the CDR3 is TGTGCCAGCAGCTTGGGGACAGGATTGGATAGCAATCAGCCCCAGCATTTT. The encoded protein is CASSLGTGLDSNQPQHF.

Comment on this clone: In the same sample, other DNA sequences code for this CDR3. This chain links TRBV19 with TRBJ1-5; the match to TRBD1 covers 7 bases. V was clipped by 3 bases and J by 0 bases; unmatched bases: 2. The CDR3 runs to 15 residues. Per the germline V gene, CDR1 is LNHDA and CDR2 is SQIVND (reference sequence). CDR3 DNA: TGTGCCAGTAGTATGACAGGGAATAGCAATCAGCCCCAGCATTTT. This translates into CASSMTGNSNQPQHF.

This sequence joins TRBV2 and TRBJ2-7; 7 bases match TRBD1. V trimming: 7 bases; J trimming: 1 base; junction bases outside the gene matches: 7. The CDR3 consists of 14 residues. Per the germline V gene, CDR1 is SNHLY and CDR2 is FYNNEI. CDR3 in DNA: TGTGCCAGCATGTTAGGGGGCGGATCCTACGAGCAGTACTTC. It translates to CASMLGGGSYEQYF.

This chain links TRBV11-2 with TRBJ1-2, with 8 bases fitting TRBD1. Germline CDR1 reads SGHAT; CDR2 reads FQNNGV. Trimming removed 3 bases from V and 8 bases from J; junction bases left unmatched: 11. The CDR3 consists of 15 residues. The CDR3 region is CASSFVQGGTMGYTF. The CDR3, as DNA: TGTGCCAGCAGCTTCGTACAGGGGGGAACTATGGGCTACACCTTC.

This chain links TRBV28 with TRBJ2-7; TRBD1 aligns across 8 bases. Unmatched junction bases numbered 8, after V lost 4 bases and J lost 6 bases. The CDR3 consists of 14 residues. Germline V gives CDR1 MDHEN, CDR2 SYDVKM. CDR3 region: CASSSWTGSGEQYF. The CDR3 DNA reads as TGTGCCAGCAGTTCCTGGACAGGGTCGGGCGAGCAGTACTTC.

As to this clone: The sample carries other DNA sequences with the same CDR3. The chain recombines TRBV11-2 with TRBJ1-5; weak D call: TRBD1 (6 bases). Between the trimmed V and J ends, which lost 1 base and 1 base, there was a span of 8 bases. Germline-derived CDR1 and CDR2 are SGHAT and FQNNGV. This CDR3 region has 15 residues. The CDR3 DNA sequence: TGTGCCAGCAGCTTAGGGACAGTAAGCAATCAGCCCCAGCATTTT. Its translation: CASSLGTVSNQPQHF.

The CDR3 DNA sequence: TGTGCCAGCAGCTTATTCGGGACAGGGGACGAGCAGTACTTC. It yields the protein CASSLFGTGDEQYF. This chain links TRBV7-9 with TRBJ2-7; 10 bases fit TRBD1. In germline, CDR1 is SEHNR, CDR2 FQNEAQ (reference sequence). The CDR3 consists of 14 residues. V gave up 2 bases and J gave up 5 bases; unmatched junction bases: 3.